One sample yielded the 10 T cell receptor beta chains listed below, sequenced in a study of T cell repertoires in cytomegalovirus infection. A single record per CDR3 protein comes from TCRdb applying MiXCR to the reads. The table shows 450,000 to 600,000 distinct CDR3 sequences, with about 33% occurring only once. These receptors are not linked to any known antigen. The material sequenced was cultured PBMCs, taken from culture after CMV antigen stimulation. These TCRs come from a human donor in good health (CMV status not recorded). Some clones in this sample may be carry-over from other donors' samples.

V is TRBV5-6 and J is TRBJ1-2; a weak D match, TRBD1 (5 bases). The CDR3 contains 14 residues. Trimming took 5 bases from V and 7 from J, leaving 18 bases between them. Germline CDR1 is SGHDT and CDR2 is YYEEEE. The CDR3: CASRPDPGAGGYTF. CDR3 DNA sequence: TGTGCCAGCAGACCTGATCCCGGGGCCGGTGGCTACACCTTC.

The CDR3 bases are TGTGCCAGCTTCGAGTTTTTGGGAAGCAATCAGCCCCAGCATTTT. This encodes CASFEFLGSNQPQHF. The genes are TRBV28 and TRBJ1-5; D is undetermined. CDR3 size: 15 residues. Germline V gene data show CDR1 as MDHEN and CDR2 as SYDVKM. V dropped 8 bases and J dropped 1 base, with 15 bases sitting between them.

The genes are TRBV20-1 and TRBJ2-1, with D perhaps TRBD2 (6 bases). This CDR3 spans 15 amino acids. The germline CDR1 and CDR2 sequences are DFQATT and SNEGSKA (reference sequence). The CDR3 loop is CSGTVGGWGYNEQFF. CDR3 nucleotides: TGCAGCGGGACTGTGGGGGGATGGGGCTACAATGAGCAGTTCTTC.

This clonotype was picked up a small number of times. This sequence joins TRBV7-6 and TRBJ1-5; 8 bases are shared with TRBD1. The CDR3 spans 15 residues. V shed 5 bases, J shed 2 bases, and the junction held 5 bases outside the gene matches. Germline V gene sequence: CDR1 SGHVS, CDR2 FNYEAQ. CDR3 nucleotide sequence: TGTGCCAGCAGCGAGGGACAGGCGGGCAATCAGCCCCAGCATTTT. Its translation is CASSEGQAGNQPQHF.

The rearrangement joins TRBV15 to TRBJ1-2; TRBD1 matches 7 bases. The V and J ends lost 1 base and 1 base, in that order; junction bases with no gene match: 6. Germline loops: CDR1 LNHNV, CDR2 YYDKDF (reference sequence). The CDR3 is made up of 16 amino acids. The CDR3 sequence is CATSRAGAGGNYGYTF. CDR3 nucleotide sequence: TGTGCCACCAGCAGAGCAGGGGCAGGGGGTAACTATGGCTACACCTTC. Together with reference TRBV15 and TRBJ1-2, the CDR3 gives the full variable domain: DAMVIQNPRYQVTQFGKPVTLSCSQTLNHNVMYWYQQKSSQAPKLLFHYYDKDFNNEADTPDNFQSRRPNTSFCFLDIRSPGLGDTAMYLCATSRAGAGGNYGYTFGSGTRLTVV.

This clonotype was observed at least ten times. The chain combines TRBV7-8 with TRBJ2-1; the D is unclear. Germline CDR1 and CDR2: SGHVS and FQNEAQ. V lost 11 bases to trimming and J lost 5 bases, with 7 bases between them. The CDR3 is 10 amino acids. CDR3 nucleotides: TGTGCCTCCGTTAACAATGAGCAGTTCTTC. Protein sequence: CASVNNEQFF. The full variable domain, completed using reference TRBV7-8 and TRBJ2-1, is GAGVSQSPRYKVAKRGQDVALRCDPISGHVSLFWYQQALGQGPEFLTYFQNEAQLDKSGLPSDRFFAERPEGSVSTLKIQRTQQEDSAVYLCASVNNEQFFGPGTRLTVL.

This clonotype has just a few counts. The CDR3 sequence is CASSSQGASGNTIYF. In nucleotides, the CDR3 is TGTGCCAGCAGCTCGCAGGGGGCGTCTGGAAACACCATATATTTT. The rearrangement uses TRBV7-2 and TRBJ1-3, with TRBD1 identical over 8 bases. The CDR3 sequence is 15 residues long. Germline V gene data show CDR1 as SGHTA and CDR2 as FQGNSA. The junction had 3 bases not matched to a gene; V was cut back by 4 bases and J by 1 base.

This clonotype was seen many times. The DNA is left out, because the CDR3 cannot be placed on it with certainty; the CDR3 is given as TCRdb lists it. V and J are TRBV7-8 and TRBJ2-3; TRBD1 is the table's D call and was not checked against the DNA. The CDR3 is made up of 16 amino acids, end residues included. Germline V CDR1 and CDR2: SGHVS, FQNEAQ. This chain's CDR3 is CASSFLWGMSPDTQYF.

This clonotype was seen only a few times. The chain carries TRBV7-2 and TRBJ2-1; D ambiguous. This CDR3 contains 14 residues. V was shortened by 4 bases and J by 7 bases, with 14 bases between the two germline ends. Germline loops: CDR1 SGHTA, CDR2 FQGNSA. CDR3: CASSSRLGPNEQFF. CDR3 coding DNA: TGTGCCAGCAGCTCCCGCCTGGGTCCTAATGAGCAGTTCTTC.

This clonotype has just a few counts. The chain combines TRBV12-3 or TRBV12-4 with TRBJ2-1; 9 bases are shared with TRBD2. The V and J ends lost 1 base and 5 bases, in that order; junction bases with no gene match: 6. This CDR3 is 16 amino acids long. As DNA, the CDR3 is TGTGCCAGCAGTTTAGACGCGGGAGGGCCACACAATGAGCAGTTCTTC. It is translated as CASSLDAGGPHNEQFF.